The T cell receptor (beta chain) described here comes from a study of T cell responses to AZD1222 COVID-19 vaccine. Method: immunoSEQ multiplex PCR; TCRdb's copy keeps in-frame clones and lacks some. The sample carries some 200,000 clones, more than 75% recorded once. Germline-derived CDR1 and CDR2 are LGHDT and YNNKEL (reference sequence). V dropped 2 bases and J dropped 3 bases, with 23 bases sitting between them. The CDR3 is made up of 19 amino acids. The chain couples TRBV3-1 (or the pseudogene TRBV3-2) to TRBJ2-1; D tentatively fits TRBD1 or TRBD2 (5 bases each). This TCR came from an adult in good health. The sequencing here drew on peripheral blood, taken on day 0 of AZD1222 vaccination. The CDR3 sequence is CASSQSTSGWGLYYNEQFF. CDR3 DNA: TGTGCCAGCAGCCAATCCACAAGCGGATGGGGCTTGTACTACAATGAGCAGTTCTTC.